One sample yielded the 21 T cell receptor beta chains listed below, sequenced in a study of regulatory T cells in long-lasting Graves disease. Assembly of TCR beta libraries relied on iRepertoire HTBI primers together with Arm-PCR of CDR3 regions. Using its own MiXCR run on the multiplex PCR reads, TCRdb lists one record per CDR3 protein. The sample shows 450,000 to 650,000 distinct CDR3 sequences, about 16% of them seen only once. Documented time point: newly diagnosed GD, antithyroid drugs for less than 3 months. The authors made the TCR library using RNA they extracted from PBMCs. The data also belong to a second study, concerning T cells in Graves' hyperthyroidism and ophthalmopathy.

Here the sequenced sample was peripheral blood mononuclear cells (PBMCs), taken at new diagnosis, from a patient treated with antithyroid drugs. These receptors were obtained from a woman aged 35-65 years with Graves disease.

This clonotype came up many times. The chain has TRBV6-5 and TRBJ2-2; D is possibly TRBD1 (5 bases). The CDR3 has 15 amino acids. Trimming left V 4 bases short and J 8 bases short, with 17 bases between. CDR1 is MNHEY and CDR2 is SVGAGI in the germline V gene. The CDR3 DNA reads TGTGCCAGCAGTTTGCAGGGTTTTACATTAGGGGAGCTGTTTTTT. It encodes CASSLQGFTLGELFF.

This clonotype has just a few counts. The chain employs TRBV12-3 or TRBV12-4 and TRBJ2-2; weak D call: TRBD2 (7 bases). Trimming removed 7 bases from V and 2 bases from J, with 17 bases in between. The CDR3 length is 16 residues. CDR3 loop: CASIKVGGANTGELFF. The DNA for the CDR3 is TGTGCCAGCATTAAAGTGGGGGGGGCAAACACCGGGGAGCTGTTTTTT.

The chain combines TRBV6-1 with TRBJ1-5; 9 bases agree with TRBD1. The CDR3 runs 19 residues. Trimming took 7 bases from V and 2 from J; bases not matched to a gene: 18. The germline CDR1 and CDR2 sequences are MNHNS and SASEGT. CDR3 in DNA: TGTGCCAGCACCCCCGGGGACAGGGCCCCAGAAGTGGGCAATCAGCCCCAGCATTTT. Translated, it gives CASTPGDRAPEVGNQPQHF.

This clonotype was picked up many times. This rearrangement joins TRBV2 to TRBJ2-7, with 11 bases that match TRBD1. Per the germline V gene, CDR1 is SNHLY and CDR2 is FYNNEI. Germline trimming cut 6 bases from V and 2 bases from J; bases unmatched to any gene: 3. CDR3 length: 14 amino acids. CDR3 DNA: TGTGCCAGCAGACCGGGACAGGGGGCCTACGAGCAGTACTTC. This translates into CASRPGQGAYEQYF.

This clonotype was counted at least ten times. The chain combines TRBV5-1 with TRBJ2-1, with D perhaps matching TRBD1 (5 bases). This CDR3 spans 14 amino acids. The ends were cut back, 5 bases at V and 4 bases at J, with 13 bases in the middle. CDR1 SGHRS and CDR2 YFSETQ come from the germline V gene. The CDR3 nucleotides read TGCGCCAGCAGGATGGACAACAATTACAATGAGCAGTTCTTC. It translates to CASRMDNNYNEQFF.

This clonotype was detected ten times or more. CDR3 nucleotides: TGTGCCAGCAGGTTAAACACCGGGGAGCTGTTTTTT. Encoded protein: CASRLNTGELFF. This chain joins TRBV11-2 and TRBJ2-2; D remains unclear. Germline CDR1 and CDR2: SGHAT and FQNNGV. This CDR3 has 12 amino acids. Trimming took off 6 bases at V and 2 bases at J, with 4 bases between the two ends.

The chain joins TRBV19 to TRBJ2-1; 7 nucleotides match TRBD2. Trimming at V came to 6 bases and at J to 5 bases, leaving 1 base not matched to a gene. CDR3 length: 12 amino acids. Germline V gives CDR1 LNHDA, CDR2 SQIVND (reference sequence). CDR3 residues: CASRGGNNEQFF. As DNA, the CDR3 is TGTGCCAGTAGGGGGGGGAACAATGAGCAGTTCTTC.

This clonotype was counted many times. The chain joins TRBV28 to TRBJ2-3; the match to TRBD2 covers 13 bases. The ends lost 6 bases at V and 5 bases at J; junction bases unmatched: 11. This CDR3 comprises 17 residues. Germline CDR1 reads MDHEN; CDR2 reads SYDVKM. CDR3 DNA sequence: TGTGCCAGCAGCCCCGCCACTAGCGGGGGGGCGTTAGATACGCAGTATTTT. Its translation: CASSPATSGGALDTQYF. Based on the CDR3 plus reference TRBV28 and TRBJ2-3, the full variable domain is DVKVTQSSRYLVKRTGEKVFLECVQDMDHENMFWYRQDPGLGLRLIYFSYDVKMKEKGDIPEGYSVSREKKERFSLILESASTNQTSMYLCASSPATSGGALDTQYFGPGTRLTVL.

This clonotype was detected ten times or more. V gene TRBV5-1 combines with J gene TRBJ2-7; either TRBD1 or TRBD2 may supply D (5 bases each). The CDR3 consists of 14 residues. Germline assignment: CDR1 SGHRS and CDR2 YFSETQ. V lost 4 bases, J lost 2 bases, and 13 bases lay in between. The CDR3: CASSASGRPYEQYF. The CDR3 nucleotides read TGCGCCAGCAGCGCCTCGGGACGGCCCTACGAGCAGTACTTC.

About this clonotype itself: The missing conserved phenylalanine or tryptophan at the end of this CDR3 makes a read error likely. The chain is built from TRBV2 and TRBJ2-3, with no clear D. The CDR3 consists of 11 residues. Germline V gene data show CDR1 as SNHLY and CDR2 as FYNNEI. The V end lost 6 bases, the J end lost 3 bases, and 4 bases lay between the germline ends. The CDR3 loop reads CASRFTDTQYL. In DNA form, the CDR3 reads TGTGCCAGCAGGTTTACAGATACGCAGTATCTT.

A note on this clonotype: A clone one base away is much larger, so this may be a read error. The rearrangement uses TRBV6-2 or TRBV6-3 and TRBJ2-7; weak D call: TRBD2 (5 bases). Per the germline V gene, CDR1 is MNHEY and CDR2 is SVGEGT. The CDR3 runs 15 residues. The CDR3 DNA sequence: TGTGCCAGCAGCCCCACGGGGTCTGTTGGATACGAGCGGTACTTC. Encoded protein: CASSPTGSVGYERYF.

Only a few counts were recorded for this clonotype. V is TRBV20-1 and J is TRBJ2-5; weak D call: TRBD2 (5 bases). Trimming stripped 2 bases from V and 5 bases from J, with 12 bases between. Germline-derived CDR1 and CDR2 are DFQATT and SNEGSKA (reference sequence). CDR3 size: 13 residues. CDR3 DNA sequence: TGCAGTGCTAGACAGCGGAATCGGGAGACCCAGTACTTC. Amino acid sequence: CSARQRNRETQYF.

This clonotype was seen a handful of times. V gene TRBV7-2 combines with J gene TRBJ2-7; possible D gene TRBD2, 6 bases. Trimming left V 1 base short and J 6 bases short, with 13 bases between. Germline V gene lookup returns CDR1 SGHTA and CDR2 FQGNSA. The CDR3 totals 14 residues. DNA of the CDR3: TGTGCCAGCAGCTTAGATACCGGGGGATCCGAGCAGTACTTC. This translates into CASSLDTGGSEQYF.

Regarding this clonotype: A much more abundant neighbour one base away suggests this may be a read error. The chain uses TRBV11-2 and TRBJ1-5; D not resolved. This CDR3 is built from 13 residues. Germline V gives CDR1 SGHAT, CDR2 FQNNGV. The CDR3 DNA is TGTGCCAGCAGCTTAGAAATAAATCAGCCCCGGCATTTT. Its translation: CASSLEINQPRHF.

V gene TRBV6-5 combines with J gene TRBJ1-1; possibly TRBD1 for D (5 bases). The CDR3 consists of 15 residues. Germline V CDR1 and CDR2: MNHEY, SVGAGI. The V end lost 2 bases, the J end lost 0 bases, and 10 bases lay between the germline ends. The CDR3 reads CASSYERQMNTEAFF. CDR3 bases: TGTGCCAGCAGTTACGAAAGACAGATGAACACTGAAGCTTTCTTT.

The gene calls are TRBV4-1 and TRBJ1-5; possibly TRBD1 for D (5 bases). CDR1 is MGHRA, CDR2 YSYEKL, per germline. V was clipped by 0 bases and J by 6 bases, with 15 bases between them. The CDR3 extends over 16 amino acids. The CDR3 is CASSQDPGAGGQPQHF. In DNA form, the CDR3 reads TGCGCCAGCAGCCAAGATCCCGGGGCGGGGGGTCAGCCCCAGCATTTT.

The chain couples TRBV5-1 to TRBJ2-2, with 7 bases identical to TRBD1. The V segment lost 4 bases and the J segment 0 bases; nucleotides outside the gene matches: 3. Germline V CDR1 and CDR2: SGHRS, YFSETQ. CDR3 length equals 15 residues. The CDR3 DNA reads TGCGCCAGCAGCAGGGGGCCCCCGAACACCGGGGAGCTGTTTTTT. It translates to CASSRGPPNTGELFF.

The gene calls are TRBV5-1 and TRBJ2-2, with D hard to call. Germline V CDR1 and CDR2: SGHRS, YFSETQ. This CDR3 has 16 residues. V lost 4 bases and J lost 1, with 14 bases in between. CDR3 coding DNA: TGCGCCAGCAGCGGGTCCCCCCTGGGGAACACCGGGGAGCTGTTTTTT. Amino acid sequence: CASSGSPLGNTGELFF.

The V call is TRBV4-2, the J call TRBJ2-3; possible D gene TRBD1, 5 bases. V lost 3 bases, J lost 3 bases, and 25 bases lay in between. The germline V gene encodes CDR1 LGHNA and CDR2 YNFKEQ. The CDR3 is 19 amino acids. DNA for the CDR3: TGTGCCAGCAGCCATCCCTTTTATATCGGCAGGCCAGGGACAGATACGCAGTATTTT. Translated, it gives CASSHPFYIGRPGTDTQYF.

This clonotype was counted many times. This chain links TRBV3-1 with TRBJ1-4, with 7 bases identical to TRBD1. The CDR3 is made up of 16 amino acids. The germline gives CDR1 LGHDT, CDR2 YNNKEL (reference sequence). With V trimmed by 4 bases and J by 2 bases, 7 bases remained unmatched. As DNA, the CDR3 is TGTGCCAGCAGCCGGACAGAACAGGGGACTAATGAAAAACTGTTTTTT. This encodes CASSRTEQGTNEKLFF.

This clonotype occurred many times. The genes are TRBV20-1 and TRBJ1-1; no definite D call. V lost 5 bases and J lost 4, with 11 bases in between. Per germline, CDR1 DFQATT and CDR2 SNEGSKA (reference sequence). The CDR3 has 12 residues. In nucleotides, the CDR3 is TGCAGTGCTGGCCCGGACCCCACTGAAGCTTTCTTT. Amino acids: CSAGPDPTEAFF.